These 14 T cell receptor beta chains share one sample of origin, sequenced in a study of shared clonotypes between healthy human individuals. Naive CD8 cells were CD45RO-negative, positively selected for CCR7, excluding terminally differentiated effector memory CD45RA+ cells. Data came from immunoSEQ multiplex PCR; TCRdb stores just in-frame clones and leaves some out. The sample records about 1.9 million clones, around 93% being singletons. Source material: naive CD8+ T cells from PBMCs. These receptor sequences come from a man aged 18 to 30 in good health. Some clones in this sample may be carry-over from other donors' samples.

The V call is TRBV7-9, the J call TRBJ2-1, with 11 nucleotides matching TRBD1. Germline lookup yields CDR1 SEHNR and CDR2 FQNEAQ (reference sequence). This CDR3 is built from 17 residues. J was trimmed by 7 bases and V by 5 bases; bases with no gene match: 13. The CDR3 sequence: CASSPRGGTGGLNEQFF. Written as DNA, the CDR3 is TGTGCCAGCAGCCCCCGTGGGGGGACAGGGGGGTTGAATGAGCAGTTCTTC. Supplemented by reference TRBV7-9 and TRBJ2-1, the full variable domain reads DTGVSQNPRHKITKRGQNVTFRCDPISEHNRLYWYRQTLGQGPEFLTYFQNEAQLEKSRLLSDRFSAERPKGSFSTLEIQRTEQGDSAMYLCASSPRGGTGGLNEQFFGPGTRLTVL.

The chain links TRBV27 to TRBJ1-5; D is ambiguous. CDR1 MNHEY and CDR2 SMNVEV come from the germline V gene (reference sequence). V was shortened by 6 bases and J by 1 base, with 10 bases between the two germline ends. This CDR3 comprises 14 residues. CDR3 region: CASRPSRSNQPQHF. The CDR3, as DNA: TGTGCCAGCAGGCCAAGTAGGAGCAATCAGCCCCAGCATTTT.

This sequence joins TRBV27 and TRBJ2-7, with unresolved D. Deletions cut 4 bases from V and 2 bases from J, with 18 bases between. This CDR3 region has 16 residues. The germline V gene has CDR1 MNHEY and CDR2 SMNVEV (reference sequence). The CDR3 DNA follows: TGTGCCAGCAGTTCCCTCGCCGGGTTTGGGGCCTACGAGCAGTACTTC. Its protein is CASSSLAGFGAYEQYF.

To note about this clone: The same CDR3 is also encoded by other DNA sequences in this sample. J is TRBJ2-7 and V is TRBV10-3; 9 bases agree with TRBD1. Losses at the gene ends were 10 bases for V and 6 bases for J; bases not matched to a gene: 4. Germline CDR1 ENHRY, CDR2 SYGVKD. This CDR3 has 11 amino acids. The DNA for the CDR3 is TGTGCCACGGGACAGGGCTCCGAGCAGTACTTC. Its translation: CATGQGSEQYF.

This chain connects TRBV10-3 to TRBJ1-5; 10 bases align to TRBD1. The CDR3 totals 15 residues. From germline, CDR1 is ENHRY and CDR2 SYGVKD. After removal of 6 bases from V and 5 bases from J, the junction contained 7 bases not matched to a gene. CDR3 protein: CAISRTGGADQPQHF. In DNA form, the CDR3 reads TGTGCCATCAGCAGGACAGGGGGAGCGGATCAGCCCCAGCATTTT.

The V call is TRBV27, the J call TRBJ2-7; TRBD2 matches 10 bases. The germline CDR1 and CDR2 sequences are MNHEY and SMNVEV (reference sequence). CDR3 length equals 15 residues. The V and J ends lost 3 bases and 7 bases, in that order; junction bases with no gene match: 9. CDR3 sequence (DNA): TGTGCCAGCAGTTTGCTAGCGGGAGCCCCTTGGGAGCAGTACTTC. Residues: CASSLLAGAPWEQYF.

The DNA of the CDR3 is TGTGCCAGCAGCCAAAAATGGACGGGGTACTGGAGTGAGCAGTTCTTC. Protein product: CASSQKWTGYWSEQFF. The chain carries TRBV7-3 and TRBJ2-1; D may be TRBD2 (5 bases). The V gene's germline CDR1 is SGHTA and CDR2 FQGTGA. V lost 5 bases to trimming and J lost 9 bases, with 23 bases between them. This CDR3 has 16 residues.

The chain employs TRBV10-1 and TRBJ1-4; tentative D call: TRBD1 (5 bases). This CDR3 has 14 residues. The germline CDR1 and CDR2 sequences are WNHNN and SYGVQD (reference sequence). V lost 11 bases and J lost 8, with 21 bases in between. CDR3: CAPRDPQRKEKLFF. The CDR3 DNA reads as TGCGCCCCGCGGGACCCCCAAAGGAAAGAAAAACTGTTTTTT.

In this sample, this clone turned up once. This chain joins TRBV14 and TRBJ2-1, with a possible D match to TRBD2 (6 bases). The length of the CDR3 is 16 residues. Deletions cut 4 bases from V and 0 bases from J, with 13 bases between. Looked up from germline, CDR1 is SGHDN and CDR2 is FVKESK. The CDR3 loop is CASSRWRDDSYNEQFF. Written as DNA, the CDR3 is TGTGCCAGCAGCCGCTGGCGGGATGACTCCTACAATGAGCAGTTCTTC.

A single count supports this clone. The chain joins TRBV15 to TRBJ2-2, with a weak D call TRBD2 (5 bases). The CDR3 length is 17 residues. The germline V gene has CDR1 LNHNV and CDR2 YYDKDF (reference sequence). Trimming removed 2 bases from V and 2 bases from J, with 15 bases in between. The CDR3 nucleotides read TGTGCCACCAGCAGACCATTAGCGATTACAAACACCGGGGAGCTGTTTTTT. It encodes CATSRPLAITNTGELFF.

The chain has TRBV5-1 and TRBJ2-6; 8 bases agree with TRBD1. Germline V gene data show CDR1 as SGHRS and CDR2 as YFSETQ. This CDR3 is 19 amino acids long. Trimming took 2 bases from V and 0 from J; bases not matched to a gene: 10. CDR3 amino acids: CASSFGRDRPPSGANVLTF. As DNA, the CDR3 is TGCGCCAGCAGCTTTGGCCGGGACAGGCCCCCCTCTGGGGCCAACGTCCTGACTTTC. Variable domain in full (rest from reference TRBV5-1 and TRBJ2-6): KAGVTQTPRYLIKTRGQQVTLSCSPISGHRSVSWYQQTPGQGLQFLFEYFSETQRNKGNFPGRFSGRQFSNSRSEMNVSTLELGDSALYLCASSFGRDRPPSGANVLTFGAGSRLTVL.

The chain employs TRBV19 and TRBJ2-2; 11 nucleotides match TRBD1. V gave up 8 bases and J gave up 5 bases; unmatched junction bases: 7. The CDR3 length is 15 residues. In germline, CDR1 is LNHDA, CDR2 SQIVND (reference sequence). CDR3 DNA: TGTGCCAGTCTGGGACAGGGGGATTGGACCGGGGAGCTGTTTTTT. Residues: CASLGQGDWTGELFF.

The chain uses TRBV5-1 and TRBJ1-1; no reliable D call. The CDR3 loop spans 12 amino acids. CDR1 is SGHRS and CDR2 is YFSETQ in the germline V gene. V was pared by 7 bases and J by 2 bases, with 9 bases between. DNA for the CDR3: TGCGCCAGCGGGAACCACAACACTGAAGCTTTCTTT. Its translation: CASGNHNTEAFF. Looking up the rest from reference TRBV5-1 and TRBJ1-1 gives the full variable domain: KAGVTQTPRYLIKTRGQQVTLSCSPISGHRSVSWYQQTPGQGLQFLFEYFSETQRNKGNFPGRFSGRQFSNSRSEMNVSTLELGDSALYLCASGNHNTEAFFGQGTRLTVV.

Only one count was recorded for this clone. The V call is TRBV7-3, the J call TRBJ2-1, with 9 bases lining up with TRBD2. CDR3 length: 16 residues. J was trimmed by 8 bases and V by 1 base; bases with no gene match: 9. Per germline, CDR1 SGHTA and CDR2 FQGTGA. In DNA form, the CDR3 reads TGTGCCAGCAGCTTAATCGGCGGGAGGGCCCAGGATGAGCAGTTCTTC. This gives the protein CASSLIGGRAQDEQFF.